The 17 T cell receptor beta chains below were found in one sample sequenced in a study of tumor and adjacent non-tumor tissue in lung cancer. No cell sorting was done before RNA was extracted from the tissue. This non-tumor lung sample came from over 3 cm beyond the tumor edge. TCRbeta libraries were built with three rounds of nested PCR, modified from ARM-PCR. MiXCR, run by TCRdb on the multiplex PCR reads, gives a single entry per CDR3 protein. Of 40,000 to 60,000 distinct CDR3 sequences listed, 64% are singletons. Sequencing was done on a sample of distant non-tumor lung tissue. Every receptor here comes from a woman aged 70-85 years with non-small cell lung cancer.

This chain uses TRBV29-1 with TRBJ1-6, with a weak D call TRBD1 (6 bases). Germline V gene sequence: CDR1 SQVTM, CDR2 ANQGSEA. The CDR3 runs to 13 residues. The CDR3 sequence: CNVGGRYNSPLHF. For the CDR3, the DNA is TGCAATGTCGGGGGCAGATATAATTCACCCCTCCACTTT.

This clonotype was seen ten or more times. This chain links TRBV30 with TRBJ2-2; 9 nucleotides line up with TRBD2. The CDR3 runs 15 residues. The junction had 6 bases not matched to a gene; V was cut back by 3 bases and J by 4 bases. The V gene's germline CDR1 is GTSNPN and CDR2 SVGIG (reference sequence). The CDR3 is CAWRRLAGLTGELFF. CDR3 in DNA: TGTGCCTGGAGGCGTCTAGCGGGACTCACCGGGGAGCTGTTTTTT. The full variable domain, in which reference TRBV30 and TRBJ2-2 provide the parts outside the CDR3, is SQTIHQWPATLVQPVGSPLSLECTVEGTSNPNLYWYRQAAGRGLQLLFYSVGIGQISSEVPQNLSASRPQDRQFILSSKKLLLSDSGFYLCAWRRLAGLTGELFFGEGSRLTVL.

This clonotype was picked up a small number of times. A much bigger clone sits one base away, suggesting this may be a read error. The CDR3 here is CSVREGGVETQYF. The CDR3 nucleotides read TGCAGCGTTCGGGAGGGCGGCGTGGAGACCCAGTACTTC. The chain joins TRBV29-1 to TRBJ2-5, with 8 bases lining up with TRBD2. Germline V CDR1 and CDR2: SQVTM, ANQGSEA. After removal of 5 bases from V and 5 bases from J, the junction contained 7 bases not matched to a gene. This CDR3 is 13 amino acids long. Filled out from reference TRBV29-1 and TRBJ2-5, the complete variable domain reads SAVISQKPSRDICQRGTSLTIQCQVDSQVTMMFWYRQQPGQSLTLIATANQGSEATYESGFVIDKFPISRPNLTFSTLTVSNMSPEDSSIYLCSVREGGVETQYFGPGTRLLVL.

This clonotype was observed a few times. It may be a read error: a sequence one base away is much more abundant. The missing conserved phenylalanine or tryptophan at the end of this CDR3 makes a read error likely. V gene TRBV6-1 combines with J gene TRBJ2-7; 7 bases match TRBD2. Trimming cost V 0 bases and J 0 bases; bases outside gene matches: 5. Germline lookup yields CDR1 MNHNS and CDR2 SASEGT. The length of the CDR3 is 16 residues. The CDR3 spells CASSEAIRTSSYEQYL. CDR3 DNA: TGTGCCAGCAGTGAAGCGATCAGGACTAGCTCCTACGAGCAGTACTTA.

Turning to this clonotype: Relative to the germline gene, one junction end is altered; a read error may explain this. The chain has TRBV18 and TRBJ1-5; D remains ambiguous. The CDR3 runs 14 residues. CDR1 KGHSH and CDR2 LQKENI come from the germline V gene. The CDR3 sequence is CASSGSNSNQPQHF. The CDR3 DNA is TGTGCCAGCTCGGGGTCTAATAGCAATCAGCCTCAGCATTTT.

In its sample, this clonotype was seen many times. The CDR3 loop reads CASSPLRDSKPYEQYF. CDR3 nucleotides: TGTGCCAGCAGTCCTCTCCGGGACAGTAAACCCTACGAGCAGTACTTC. The gene calls are TRBV6-5 and TRBJ2-7; 7 nucleotides line up with TRBD1. The trim removed 5 bases at V and 2 bases at J, leaving 12 bases unmatched. Per the germline V gene, CDR1 is MNHEY and CDR2 is SVGAGI. The CDR3 spans 16 residues.

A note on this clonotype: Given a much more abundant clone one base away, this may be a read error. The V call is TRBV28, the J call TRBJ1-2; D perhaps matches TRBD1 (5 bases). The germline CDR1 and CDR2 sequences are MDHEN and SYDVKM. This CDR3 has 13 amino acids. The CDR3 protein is CANSLGVNYGYTF. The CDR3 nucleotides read TGTGCCAACAGTTTAGGGGTCAACTATGGCTACACCTTC.

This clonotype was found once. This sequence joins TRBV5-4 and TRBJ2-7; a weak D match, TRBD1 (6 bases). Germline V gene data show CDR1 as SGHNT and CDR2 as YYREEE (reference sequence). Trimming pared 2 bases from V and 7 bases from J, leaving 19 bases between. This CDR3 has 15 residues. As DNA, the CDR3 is TGTGCCAGCAGCTTCTTAGACAGGAACCTGAATGAGCAGTACTTC. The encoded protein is CASSFLDRNLNEQYF.

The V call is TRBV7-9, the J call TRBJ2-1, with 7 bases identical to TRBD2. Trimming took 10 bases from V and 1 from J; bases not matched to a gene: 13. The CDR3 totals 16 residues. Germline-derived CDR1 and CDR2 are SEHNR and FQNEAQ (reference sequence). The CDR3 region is CAIVGAGDGSYNEQFF. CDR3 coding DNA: TGTGCCATAGTGGGTGCGGGAGACGGGTCCTACAATGAGCAGTTCTTC.

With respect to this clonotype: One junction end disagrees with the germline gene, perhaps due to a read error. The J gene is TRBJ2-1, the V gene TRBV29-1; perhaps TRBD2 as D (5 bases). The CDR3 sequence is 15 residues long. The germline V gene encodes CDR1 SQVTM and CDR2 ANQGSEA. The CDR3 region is CSVEDWQAADNKQFF. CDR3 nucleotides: TGCAGCGTTGAAGATTGGCAAGCGGCCGACAATAAGCAGTTCTTC.

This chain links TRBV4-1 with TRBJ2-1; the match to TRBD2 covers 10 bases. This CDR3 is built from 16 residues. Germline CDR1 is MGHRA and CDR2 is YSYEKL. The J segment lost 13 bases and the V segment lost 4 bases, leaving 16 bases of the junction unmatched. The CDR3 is CASSLVSGRALAEQFF. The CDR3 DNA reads TGCGCCAGCAGCCTAGTCAGCGGGAGGGCCTTGGCTGAACAGTTCTTC.

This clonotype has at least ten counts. The CDR3 DNA sequence: TGTGCCAGCAGCTTGTCGGCAGGGGGGGGAGAGACCCAGTACTTC. It encodes CASSLSAGGGETQYF. The chain employs TRBV5-6 and TRBJ2-5; either TRBD1 or TRBD2 may supply D (7 bases each). V was cut by 1 base and J by 4 bases, with 14 bases left in between. From germline, CDR1 is SGHDT and CDR2 YYEEEE. CDR3 length equals 15 residues.

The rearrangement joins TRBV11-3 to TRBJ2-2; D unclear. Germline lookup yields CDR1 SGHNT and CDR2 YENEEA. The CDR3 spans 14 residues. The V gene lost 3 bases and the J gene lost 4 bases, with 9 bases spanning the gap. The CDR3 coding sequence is TGTGCCAGCAGCTTCCACAGTAGCACCGGGGAGCTGTTTTTT. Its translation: CASSFHSSTGELFF. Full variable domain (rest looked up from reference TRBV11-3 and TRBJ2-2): EAGVVQSPRYKIIEKKQPVAFWCNPISGHNTLYWYLQNLGQGPELLIRYENEEAVDDSQLPKDRFSAERLKGVDSTLKIQPAELGDSAVYLCASSFHSSTGELFFGEGSRLTVL.

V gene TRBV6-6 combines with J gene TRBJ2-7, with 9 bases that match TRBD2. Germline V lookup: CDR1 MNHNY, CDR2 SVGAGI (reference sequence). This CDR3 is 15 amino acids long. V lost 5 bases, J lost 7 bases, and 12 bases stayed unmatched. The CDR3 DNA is TGTGCCAGCAGTCGCGGGGCTAGCGGGAATGGTGAGCAGTACTTC. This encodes CASSRGASGNGEQYF.

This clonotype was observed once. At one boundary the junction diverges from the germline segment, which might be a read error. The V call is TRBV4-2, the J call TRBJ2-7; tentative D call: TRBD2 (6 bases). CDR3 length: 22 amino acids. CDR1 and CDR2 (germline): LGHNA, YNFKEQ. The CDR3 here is CACSQVFIRLLAGLPSSYGQYF. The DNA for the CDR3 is TGTGCCTGCAGCCAAGTTTTCATCAGGTTACTTGCGGGATTACCGAGCTCCTACGGGCAGTACTTC.

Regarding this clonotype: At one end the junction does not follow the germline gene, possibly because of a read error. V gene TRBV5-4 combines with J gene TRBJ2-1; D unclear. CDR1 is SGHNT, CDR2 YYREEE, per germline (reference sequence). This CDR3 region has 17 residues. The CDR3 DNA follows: TGTGCCAGCAGCCCGAATTCGGGCGCAAATTTGGGTAATGAGCAGTTCTTT. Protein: CASSPNSGANLGNEQFF.

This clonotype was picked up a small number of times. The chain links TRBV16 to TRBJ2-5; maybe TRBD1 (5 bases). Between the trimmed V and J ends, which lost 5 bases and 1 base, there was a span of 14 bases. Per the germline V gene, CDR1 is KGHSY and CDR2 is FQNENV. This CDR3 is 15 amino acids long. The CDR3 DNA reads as TGTGCCAGCAGCTCATTTGACAGCTTCCAAGAGACCCAGTACTTC. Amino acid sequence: CASSSFDSFQETQYF. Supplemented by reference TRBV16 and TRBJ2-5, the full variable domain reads GEEVAQTPKHLVRGEGQKAKLYCAPIKGHSYVFWYQQVLKNEFKFLISFQNENVFDETGMPKERFSAKCLPNSPCSLEIQATKLEDSAVYFCASSSFDSFQETQYFGPGTRLLVL.